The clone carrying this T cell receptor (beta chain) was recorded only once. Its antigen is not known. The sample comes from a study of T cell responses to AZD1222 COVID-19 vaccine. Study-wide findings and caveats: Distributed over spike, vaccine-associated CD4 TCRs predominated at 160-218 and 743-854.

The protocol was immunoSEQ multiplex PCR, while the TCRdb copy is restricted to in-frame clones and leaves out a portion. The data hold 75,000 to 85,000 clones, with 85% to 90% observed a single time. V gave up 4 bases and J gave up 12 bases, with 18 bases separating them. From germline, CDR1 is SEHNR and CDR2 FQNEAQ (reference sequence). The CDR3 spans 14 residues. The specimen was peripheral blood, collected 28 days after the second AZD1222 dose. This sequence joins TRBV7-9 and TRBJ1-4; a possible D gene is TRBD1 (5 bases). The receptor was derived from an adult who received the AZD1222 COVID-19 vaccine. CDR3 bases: TGTGCCAGCAGCTCGATTCGGACATCCGTCGAACTGTTTTTT. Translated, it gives CASSSIRTSVELFF.